This is a list of T cell receptor beta chains from one sample in a study of brain T cells in children with intractable seizures. Sequencing used immunoSEQ multiplex PCR; TCRdb keeps in-frame clones, though not all of them. The repertoire includes 50,000 to 80,000 clones, approximately 94% of them detected once, and 0.35% to 0.4% sits in the top ten. Specimen: peripheral blood, collected at surgery. Receptors were obtained from a boy less than two years old with focal cortical dysplasia and intractable seizures. The conserved cysteine and the conserved F or W are not part of the CDR3 here. A D gene is named only where the DNA matches it firmly. The size entry is marked missing in some rows and otherwise reads once, few, many or a size class.

D gene | J gene | clone size | V gene | CDR3 protein
. | TRBJ2-3 | . | TRBV4-2 | ASSSLPRHPDTQY
. | TRBJ2-1 | . | TRBV2 | ASSGRSSYNEQF
. | TRBJ1-5 | . | TRBV28 | ASSSPGRGNQPQH
TRBD2 | TRBJ2-3 | . | TRBV10-2 | ASSESAGGNTDTQY
. | TRBJ2-5 | . | TRBV12-3/TRBV12-4 | ASSLASGETQY
TRBD1 | TRBJ1-4 | . | TRBV7-2 | ASSLAHRGEKLF
TRBD2 | TRBJ2-1 | . | TRBV27 | ASKLSRGSSYNEQF
. | TRBJ2-1 | once | TRBV10-3 | AISSDRLSSYNEQF
TRBD1 | TRBJ2-5 | . | TRBV2 | ASSEALRDRGETQY
TRBD2 | TRBJ2-3 | once | TRBV4-1 | ASSHRQRGPGVSSDTQY
TRBD2 | TRBJ2-1 | . | TRBV19 | ASSGRAFGSYNEQF
TRBD1 | TRBJ1-2 | once | TRBV2 | ASSFDRGIGGYT
. | TRBJ2-1 | . | TRBV11-1 | ASSLGGVNEQF
TRBD2 | TRBJ2-2 | . | TRBV7-2 | ASSLTSGTSGGNTGELF
. | TRBJ1-2 | . | TRBV7-8 | ASTLYSAVSNYGYT
TRBD1 | TRBJ2-7 | . | TRBV3-1/TRBV3-2 | ASSHGTGGGEQY
. | TRBJ2-1 | . | TRBV28 | ASSPSDEQF
TRBD2 | TRBJ2-1 | . | TRBV5-1 | ASSPLLAGSSYNEQF
. | TRBJ2-3 | once | TRBV11-2 | ASSPGRDMGTRKNTQY
TRBD1 | TRBJ1-5 | . | TRBV2 | ASSFRDRVYSNQPQH
. | TRBJ1-6 | . | TRBV7-2 | ASSLARGRFNSPLH
. | TRBJ2-7 | . | TRBV11-2 | ASSLRPSYEQY
. | TRBJ2-1 | . | TRBV11-2 | ASSLGYYNEQF
. | TRBJ1-1 | . | TRBV28 | ASSWIGTPTSEAF
. | TRBJ1-1 | . | TRBV15 | ATGRAGGVEAF
TRBD2 | TRBJ2-7 | . | TRBV6-1 | ASSEPRLAAY
. | TRBJ1-5 | few | TRBV5-4 | ASSPLTDNQPQH
TRBD2 | TRBJ2-3 | . | TRBV10-1 | ASSDPLAGGYTDTQY
. | TRBJ1-1 | . | TRBV2 | ASYPRALQAMMGTEAF
. | TRBJ2-5 | . | TRBV19 | ASSIDLRGETQY
TRBD2 | TRBJ2-4 | . | TRBV13 | ASSSLAGAAKNIQY
. | TRBJ2-1 | . | TRBV6-5 | ASSQRGTLYNEQF
TRBD1 | TRBJ2-5 | . | TRBV3-1/TRBV3-2 | ASSQARVSGGSRETQY
. | TRBJ1-5 | . | TRBV5-3 | ARSLTVGCNQPQH
. | TRBJ2-3 | . | TRBV3-1/TRBV3-2 | ASSQDGLDTDTQY
. | TRBJ1-5 | . | TRBV19 | ASRILKGHNQPQH
. | TRBJ2-5 | . | TRBV5-1 | ASSEPGTGGETQY
. | TRBJ1-6 | . | TRBV6-4 | ASSDSPRGSPLH
. | TRBJ2-3 | . | TRBV3-1/TRBV3-2 | ASSHGGRTDTQY
. | TRBJ1-2 | . | TRBV3-1/TRBV3-2 | ASSQVVGSYGYT
TRBD1 | TRBJ2-2 | . | TRBV6-2/TRBV6-3 | ASSRQGPTGELF
. | TRBJ1-1 | . | TRBV4-3 | ASSQDYYGGNTEAF
. | TRBJ1-2 | . | TRBV19 | ASSIAPATYGYT
. | TRBJ2-2 | . | TRBV10-3 | AISARPLRADIAGELF
. | TRBJ2-2 | . | TRBV3-1/TRBV3-2 | ASSQEMGTGELF
. | TRBJ1-6 | . | TRBV2 | ASSVLQTPPLH